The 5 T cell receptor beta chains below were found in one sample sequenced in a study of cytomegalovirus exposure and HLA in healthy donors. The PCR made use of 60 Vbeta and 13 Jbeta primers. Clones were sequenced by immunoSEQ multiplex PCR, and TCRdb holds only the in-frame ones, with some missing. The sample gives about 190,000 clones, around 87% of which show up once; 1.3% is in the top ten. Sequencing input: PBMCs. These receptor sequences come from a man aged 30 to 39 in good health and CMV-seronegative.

The CDR3 sequence is CASSLEQGWYEQYF. The CDR3 region has the DNA TGTGCCAGCAGCTTAGAACAGGGTTGGTACGAGCAGTACTTC. This chain uses TRBV7-2 with TRBJ2-7; the D gene is possibly TRBD1 (6 bases). Germline CDR1 and CDR2: SGHTA and FQGNSA. This CDR3 has 14 amino acids. Trimming removed 1 base from V and 4 bases from J, with 11 bases in between.

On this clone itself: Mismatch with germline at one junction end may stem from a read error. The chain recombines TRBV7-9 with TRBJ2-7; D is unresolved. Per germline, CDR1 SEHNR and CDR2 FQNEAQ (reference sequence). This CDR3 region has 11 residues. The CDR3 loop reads CSSSLRGEQYF. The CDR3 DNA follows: TGTTCCAGCAGCTTACGAGGAGAGCAGTACTTC.

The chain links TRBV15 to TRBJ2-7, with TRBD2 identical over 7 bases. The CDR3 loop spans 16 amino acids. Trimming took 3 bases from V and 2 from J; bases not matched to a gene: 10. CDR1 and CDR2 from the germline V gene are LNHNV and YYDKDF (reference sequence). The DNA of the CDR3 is TGTGCCACCAGCAGTCCCTCTAGCGGCTCAACCTACGAGCAGTACTTC. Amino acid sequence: CATSSPSSGSTYEQYF.

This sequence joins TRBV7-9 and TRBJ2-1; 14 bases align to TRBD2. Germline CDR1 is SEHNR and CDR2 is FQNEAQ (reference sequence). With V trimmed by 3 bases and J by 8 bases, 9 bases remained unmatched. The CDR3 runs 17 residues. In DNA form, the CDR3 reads TGTGCCAGCAGCTTCCCACGGGGACTAGCGGGAGTCCATGAGCAGTTCTTC. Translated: CASSFPRGLAGVHEQFF.

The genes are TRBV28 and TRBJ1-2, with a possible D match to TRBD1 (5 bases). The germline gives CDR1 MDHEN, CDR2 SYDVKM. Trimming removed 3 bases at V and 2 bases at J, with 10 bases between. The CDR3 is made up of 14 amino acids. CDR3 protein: CASSFQGYNYGYTF. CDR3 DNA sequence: TGTGCCAGCAGTTTCCAGGGCTACAACTATGGCTACACCTTC.